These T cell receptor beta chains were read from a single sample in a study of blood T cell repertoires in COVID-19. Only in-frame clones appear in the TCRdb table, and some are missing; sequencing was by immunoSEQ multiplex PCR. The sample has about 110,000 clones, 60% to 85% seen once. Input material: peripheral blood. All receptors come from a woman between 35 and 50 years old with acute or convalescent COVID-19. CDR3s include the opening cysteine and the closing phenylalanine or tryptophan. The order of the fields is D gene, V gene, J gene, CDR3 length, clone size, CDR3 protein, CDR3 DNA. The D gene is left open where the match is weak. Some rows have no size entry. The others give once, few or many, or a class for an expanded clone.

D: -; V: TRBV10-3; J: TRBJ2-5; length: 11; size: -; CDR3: CAISVKETQYF; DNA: TGTGCCATCAGTGTAAAAGAGACCCAGTACTTC
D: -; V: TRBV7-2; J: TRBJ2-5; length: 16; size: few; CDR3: CASSPTWVSQGETQYF; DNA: TGTGCCAGCAGCCCGACCTGGGTCTCCCAGGGAGAGACCCAGTACTTC
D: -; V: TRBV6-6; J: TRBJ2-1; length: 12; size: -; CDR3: CANSHAGAEQFF; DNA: TGTGCCAACAGCCACGCTGGGGCGGAGCAGTTCTTC
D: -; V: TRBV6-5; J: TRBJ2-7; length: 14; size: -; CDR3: CASQGIGASYEQYF; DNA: TGTGCCAGCCAGGGGATAGGGGCTTCCTACGAGCAGTACTTC
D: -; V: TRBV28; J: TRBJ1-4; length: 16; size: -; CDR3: CASLGAPGATNEKLFF; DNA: TGTGCCAGCCTAGGGGCTCCAGGAGCAACTAATGAAAAACTGTTTTTT
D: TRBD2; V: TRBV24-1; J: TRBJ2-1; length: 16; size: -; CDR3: CATSDPGLAGGNEQFF; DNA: TGTGCCACCAGTGACCCTGGATTGGCGGGGGGCAATGAGCAGTTCTTC
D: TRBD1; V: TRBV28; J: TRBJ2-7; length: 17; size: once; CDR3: CASRRNSGTGRSYEQYF; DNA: TGTGCCAGCAGACGTAACTCCGGGACAGGGAGATCCTACGAGCAGTACTTC
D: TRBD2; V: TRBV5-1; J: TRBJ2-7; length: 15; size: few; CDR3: CASSLGGLAVREQYF; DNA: TGCGCCAGCAGCTTGGGGGGACTAGCGGTTCGGGAGCAGTACTTC
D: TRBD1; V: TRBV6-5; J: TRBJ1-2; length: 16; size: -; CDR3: CASSYSKSNRGYGYTF; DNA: TGTGCCAGCAGTTACTCGAAATCAAACAGGGGCTATGGCTACACCTTC
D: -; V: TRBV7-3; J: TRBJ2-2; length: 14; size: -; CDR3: CASSPSTGTGELFF; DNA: TGTGCCAGCAGCCCCTCAACAGGGACCGGGGAGCTGTTTTTT
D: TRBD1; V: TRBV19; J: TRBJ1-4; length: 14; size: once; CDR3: CASTEQGAVEKLFF; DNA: TGTGCCAGTACTGAACAGGGGGCTGTCGAAAAACTGTTTTTT
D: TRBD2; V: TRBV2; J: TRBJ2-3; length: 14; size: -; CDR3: CASKERGPGDTQYF; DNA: TGTGCCAGCAAAGAGCGGGGGCCGGGAGATACGCAGTATTTT
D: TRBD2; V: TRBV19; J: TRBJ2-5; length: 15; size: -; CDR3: CASSIVAGGGETQYF; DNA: TGTGCCAGTAGTATAGTAGCGGGGGGGGGAGAGACCCAGTACTTC
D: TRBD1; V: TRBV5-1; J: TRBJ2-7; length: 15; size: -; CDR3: CASSLGDRGSYEQYF; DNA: TGCGCCAGCAGCCTTGGGGACAGGGGGTCCTACGAGCAGTACTTC
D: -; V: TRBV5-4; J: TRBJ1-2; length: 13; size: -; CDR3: CASSLGQQYGYTF; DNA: TGTGCCAGCAGCTTGGGACAGCAGTATGGCTACACCTTC
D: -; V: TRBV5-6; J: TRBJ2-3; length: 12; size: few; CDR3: CASSSNRYTQYF; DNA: TGTGCCAGCAGCTCCAACAGGTATACGCAGTATTTT
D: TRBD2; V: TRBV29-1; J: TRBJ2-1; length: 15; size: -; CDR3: CSVGLAGGNYNEQFF; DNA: TGCAGCGTTGGACTAGCGGGGGGCAACTACAATGAGCAGTTCTTC
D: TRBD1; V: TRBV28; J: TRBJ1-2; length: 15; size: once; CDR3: CASSLVGQGNYGYTF; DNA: TGTGCCAGCAGTTTAGTGGGACAGGGGAACTATGGCTACACCTTC
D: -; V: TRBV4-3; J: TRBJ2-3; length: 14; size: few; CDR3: CASSQTRGTDTQYF; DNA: TGCGCCAGCAGCCAAACACGGGGGACAGATACGCAGTATTTT
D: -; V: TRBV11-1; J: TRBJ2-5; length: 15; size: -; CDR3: CASSLGWGPGETQYF; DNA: TGTGCCAGCAGCTTAGGGTGGGGGCCGGGAGAGACCCAGTACTTC
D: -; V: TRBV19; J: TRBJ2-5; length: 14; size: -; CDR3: CASSMRQEQETQYF; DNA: TGTGCCAGTAGTATGAGACAGGAACAAGAGACCCAGTACTTC
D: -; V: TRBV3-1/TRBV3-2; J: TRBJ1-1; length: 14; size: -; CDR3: CASSQVGGHTEAFF; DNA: TGTGCCAGCAGCCAAGTGGGGGGTCACACTGAAGCTTTCTTT
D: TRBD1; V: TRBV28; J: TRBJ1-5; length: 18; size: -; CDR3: CASSPGQGKPWINQPQHF; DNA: TGTGCCAGCAGCCCGGGACAGGGTAAACCTTGGATCAATCAGCCCCAGCATTTT
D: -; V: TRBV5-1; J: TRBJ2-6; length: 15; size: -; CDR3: CASSQTGSGANVLTF; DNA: TGCGCCAGCAGCCAGACAGGCTCTGGGGCCAACGTCCTGACTTTC
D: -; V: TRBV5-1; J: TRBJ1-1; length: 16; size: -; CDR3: CASSLKAVLADTEAFF; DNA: TGCGCCAGCAGCTTGAAGGCGGTCTTGGCGGACACTGAAGCTTTCTTT
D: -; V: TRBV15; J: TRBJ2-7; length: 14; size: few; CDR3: CATSRDSRGYEQYF; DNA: TGTGCCACCAGCAGAGATTCCAGGGGTTACGAGCAGTACTTC
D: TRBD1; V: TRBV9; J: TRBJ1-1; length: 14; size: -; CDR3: CASSGGTGNTEAFF; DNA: TGTGCCAGCAGCGGCGGGACAGGGAACACTGAAGCTTTCTTT
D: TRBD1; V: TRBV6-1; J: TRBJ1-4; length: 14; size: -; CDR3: CASSEGTGGLKLFF; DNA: TGTGCCAGCAGTGAAGGGACAGGGGGCCTAAAACTGTTTTTT
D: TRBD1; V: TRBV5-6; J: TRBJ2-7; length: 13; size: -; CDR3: CASSSNRGYEQYF; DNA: TGTGCCAGCAGCTCAAACAGGGGTTACGAGCAGTACTTC
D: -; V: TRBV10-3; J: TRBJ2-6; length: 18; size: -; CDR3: CAISGQVLASSGANVLTF; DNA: TGTGCCATCAGCGGACAGGTCCTAGCGAGCTCTGGGGCCAACGTCCTGACTTTC
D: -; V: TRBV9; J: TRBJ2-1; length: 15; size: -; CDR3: CASSGTGSVYNEQFF; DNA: TGTGCCAGCAGCGGTACGGGATCGGTCTACAATGAGCAGTTCTTC
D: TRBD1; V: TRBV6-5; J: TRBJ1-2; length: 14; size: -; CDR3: CASSLGQANYGYTF; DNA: TGTGCCAGCAGTTTGGGACAGGCGAACTATGGCTACACCTTC
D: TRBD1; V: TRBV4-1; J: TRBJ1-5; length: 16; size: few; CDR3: CASSQERTGGNQPQHF; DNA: TGCGCCAGCAGCCAAGAACGGACAGGGGGCAATCAGCCCCAGCATTTT
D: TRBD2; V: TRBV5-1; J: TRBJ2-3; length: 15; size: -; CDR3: CASSRLAGHEDTQYF; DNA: TGCGCCAGCAGCCGACTAGCGGGTCACGAGGATACGCAGTATTTT
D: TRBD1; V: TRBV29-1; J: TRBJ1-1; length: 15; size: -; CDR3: CSVGDREGMNTEAFF; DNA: TGCAGCGTTGGGGACAGGGAGGGGATGAACACTGAAGCTTTCTTT
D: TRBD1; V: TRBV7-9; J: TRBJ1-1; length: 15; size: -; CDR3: CASSLGTGMGTEAFF; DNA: TGTGCCAGCAGCTTAGGGACAGGGATGGGCACTGAAGCTTTCTTT
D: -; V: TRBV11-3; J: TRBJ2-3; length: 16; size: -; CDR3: CAAPYRTVPITDTQYF; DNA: TGTGCGGCACCGTATCGGACAGTCCCCATCACAGATACGCAGTATTTT
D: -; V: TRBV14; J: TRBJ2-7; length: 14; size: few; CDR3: CASSQDTRGYEQYF; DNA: TGTGCCAGCAGCCAAGATACCAGGGGCTACGAGCAGTACTTC
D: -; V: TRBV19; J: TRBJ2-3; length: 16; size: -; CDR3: CASSMLGAIKSDTQYF; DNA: TGTGCCAGTAGTATGTTGGGGGCGATTAAGTCAGATACGCAGTATTTT
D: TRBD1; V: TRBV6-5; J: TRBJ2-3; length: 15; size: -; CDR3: CASRLGQGISNTQYF; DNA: TGTGCCAGCAGGCTAGGACAGGGTATCAGTAATACGCAGTATTTT
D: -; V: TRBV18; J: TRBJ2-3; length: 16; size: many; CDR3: CASSLVDRPSTDTQYF; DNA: TGTGCCAGCTCACTCGTGGACAGACCAAGCACAGATACGCAGTATTTT
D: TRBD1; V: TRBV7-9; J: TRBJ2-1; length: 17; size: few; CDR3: CASSQGTGATDYNEQFF; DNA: TGTGCCAGCAGCCAAGGGACAGGGGCGACAGATTACAATGAGCAGTTCTTC
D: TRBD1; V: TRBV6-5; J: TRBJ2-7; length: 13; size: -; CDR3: CASSYGDSYEQYF; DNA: TGTGCCAGCAGTTACGGGGACAGCTACGAGCAGTACTTC